Many counts were recorded for the clone carrying this T cell receptor (beta chain). CDR1 SGHAT and CDR2 FQNNGV come from the germline V gene. Germline trimming cut 1 base from V and 7 bases from J; bases unmatched to any gene: 7. The CDR3 runs to 15 residues. The sample is drawn from a study of low-dose radiotherapy and immunotherapy resistance in tumors. Study in general: Patients of Cohort 1 had 0.5 Gy fractions every 2 weeks, which summed to 6.5 Gy. Doses delivered to Cohort 2 were 1 Gy per fraction every two weeks, amounting to 13 Gy over 26 weeks.

First-strand cDNA used TRAV- and TRBV-specific primers, covering alpha and beta chains. A constant-region primer paired with the V-primer adapter amplified TCRs over about 19 PCR cycles. With in vitro transcription, the isolated mRNA was amplified. TCRdb processed the reads anew with MiXCR; each CDR3 protein has one entry. Counted here are roughly 30,000 distinct CDR3 sequences, approximately 49% occurring once; the ten biggest clones make up 4.5% to 6.5%. Documented time point: after trial treatment. As to treatment: LDRT plus nivolumab, ipilimumab, low-dose cyclophosphamide and aspirin (RACIN trial). Donors, who were enrolled in a single-arm phase I dose-escalation trial, received nivolumab, ipilimumab, aspirin, low-dose cyclophosphamide and low-dose radiotherapy.

V is TRBV11-2 and J is TRBJ2-1, with 7 bases matching TRBD1. The sequencing here drew on PBMCs, taken after low-dose radiotherapy plus immunotherapy. The clonotype was recovered from a male donor with gallbladder cancer. DNA for the CDR3: TGTGCCAGCAGCTTAGCGCAGGGGGTAGGGAATGAGCAGTTCTTC. It codes for CASSLAQGVGNEQFF.